This entry is about one TCR beta chain. Clones were read by immunoSEQ multiplex PCR, and TCRdb kept only the in-frame ones, dropping some. The sample has about 14,000 clones, 82% seen once. This sample is drawn from a study of OX40 agonist ivuxolimab in advanced cancers. Overall study context: Approximately 40% of patients had received prior checkpoint inhibitor therapy.

The V end was cut by 1 base, the J end by 0 bases, with 4 bases between. The germline gives CDR1 SEHNR, CDR2 FQNEAQ (reference sequence). The CDR3 is 14 amino acids. The receptor comes from an adult with an advanced solid tumor such as melanoma, head and neck, liver or kidney cancer. The V call is TRBV7-9, the J call TRBJ2-1; D is undetermined. Specimen: CD4+ or CD8+ T cells sorted from blood, collected in a trial of the OX40 agonist ivuxolimab. The CDR3 loop is CASSLGSSYNEQFF. As DNA, the CDR3 is TGTGCCAGCAGCTTAGGGAGCTCCTACAATGAGCAGTTCTTC.